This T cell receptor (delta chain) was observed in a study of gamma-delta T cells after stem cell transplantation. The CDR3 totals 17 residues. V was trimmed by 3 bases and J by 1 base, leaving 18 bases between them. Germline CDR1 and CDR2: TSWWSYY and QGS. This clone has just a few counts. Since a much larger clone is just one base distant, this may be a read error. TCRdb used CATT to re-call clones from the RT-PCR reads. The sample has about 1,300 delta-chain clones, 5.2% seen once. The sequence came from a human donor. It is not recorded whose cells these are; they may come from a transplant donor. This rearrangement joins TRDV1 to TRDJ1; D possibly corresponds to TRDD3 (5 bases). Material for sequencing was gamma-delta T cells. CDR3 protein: CALGEPPFSGGTDKLIF. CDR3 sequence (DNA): TGTGCTCTTGGGGAGCCACCCTTTTCCGGGGGCACCGATAAACTCATCTTT.